The source of this T cell receptor (beta chain) is a study of regulatory T cells in long-lasting Graves disease. This CDR3 is built from 15 residues. Germline trimming cut 4 bases from V and 7 bases from J; bases unmatched to any gene: 7. Germline CDR1 and CDR2: SGHVS and FNYEAQ. Study-wide results and caveats: Persistent disease was associated with favored TRBV28 usage and with favored use of TRBJ1-2 and TRBJ2-5.

In this sample, this clonotype turned up a few times. The target antigen is unknown. This sample's time point: persistent/refractory GD, antithyroid drugs over 5 years with positive TRAb. PBMCs provided the RNA from which the TCR library was made. The patients were drawn from one endocrinology department in Xi'an, China. iRepertoire HTBI primers and Arm-PCR of CDR3 regions built TCR beta libraries. MiXCR, run by TCRdb on the multiplex PCR reads, gives a single entry per CDR3 protein. The table records 600,000 to 800,000 distinct CDR3 sequences, about 32% of them present only once. The chain links TRBV7-6 to TRBJ2-2; TRBD1 matches 9 bases. The clonotype comes from a female donor with Graves disease. The sample here was peripheral blood mononuclear cells (PBMCs), taken when the disease was refractory, from a patient treated with antithyroid drugs. In DNA form, the CDR3 reads TGTGCCAGCAGCTCGAGGACAGGGGTTGGCGGGGAGCTGTTTTTT. Its translation is CASSSRTGVGGELFF. Supplemented by reference TRBV7-6 and TRBJ2-2, the full variable domain reads GAGVSQSPRYKVTKRGQDVALRCDPISGHVSLYWYRQALGQGPEFLTYFNYEAQQDKSGLPNDRFSAERPEGSISTLTIQRTEQRDSAMYRCASSSRTGVGGELFFGEGSRLTVL.